A selection of T cell receptor beta chains follows, all from one sample in a study of beta chain features in type 1 diabetes. TCRdb's table, derived via immunoSEQ multiplex PCR, lists solely in-frame clones and lacks some. In the table there are some 45,000 clones, approximately 68% of which are singletons. The sequenced material came from Tregs from blood. The receptors derive from a young woman with type 1 diabetes. Both conserved end residues are part of each CDR3. The D gene is left open where the match is weak. Expanded clones get a size class; other rows say once, few or many, or leave the size out.

TRBJ2-5 few - TRBV4-3 CASSHTGGDQETQYF TGCGCCAGCAGCCATACAGGGGGGGATCAAGAGACCCAGTACTTC
TRBJ1-3 few - TRBV27 CASRPTSQGRPGNTIYF TGTGCCAGCAGACCTACGTCGCAGGGGCGTCCCGGAAACACCATATATTTT
TRBJ1-5 - TRBD1 TRBV7-8 CASSLRDREVSNQPQHF TGTGCCAGCAGCCTCCGGGACAGGGAGGTGAGCAATCAGCCCCAGCATTTT
TRBJ1-2 few - TRBV5-4 CASSLWGGYGYTF TGTGCCAGCAGCTTGTGGGGAGGCTATGGCTACACCTTC
TRBJ2-2 - TRBD2 TRBV28 CASSPRLAGLNTGELFF TGTGCCAGCAGTCCAAGACTAGCGGGATTGAACACCGGGGAGCTGTTTTTT
TRBJ2-2 once TRBD1 TRBV4-2 CASSQPPNRGLPNTGELFF TGTGCCAGCAGCCAACCCCCCAACAGGGGGCTCCCGAACACCGGGGAGCTGTTTTTT
TRBJ2-2 - TRBD1 TRBV7-8 CASSRNPGGTGELFF TGTGCCAGCAGCAGAAACCCAGGGGGCACGGGGGAGCTGTTTTTT
TRBJ2-1 once - TRBV28 CASSLGRAGYNEQFF TGTGCCAGCAGTTTAGGGCGGGCCGGCTACAATGAGCAGTTCTTC
TRBJ2-3 - TRBD2 TRBV5-1 CASGTSGGITDTQYF TGCGCCAGCGGGACTAGCGGGGGCATCACAGATACGCAGTATTTT
TRBJ1-2 - TRBD1 TRBV19 CASSSGTGVVGYTF TGTGCCAGTAGTAGTGGGACAGGGGTGGTTGGCTACACCTTC
TRBJ1-5 medium-sized - TRBV7-2 CASSLQTEQPQHF TGTGCCAGCAGCCTCCAGACAGAACAGCCCCAGCATTTT
TRBJ1-6 once - TRBV6-6 CASLGGARQRSPLHF TGTGCCAGCTTAGGGGGGGCCCGACAGCGATCACCCCTCCACTTT
TRBJ2-2 - - TRBV6-5 CASTPGWRNTGELFF TGTGCCAGCACCCCGGGTTGGAGAAACACCGGGGAGCTGTTTTTT
TRBJ2-7 once TRBD1 TRBV7-2 CASSLGQGMAYEQYF TGTGCCAGCAGCTTAGGACAGGGGATGGCCTACGAGCAGTACTTC
TRBJ2-4 few - TRBV10-3 CATAPAGADIQYF TGTGCCACCGCACCGGCTGGGGCAGACATTCAGTACTTC
TRBJ1-1 - TRBD1 TRBV6-5 CASRTDRVGPKAFF TGTGCCAGCAGGACCGACAGGGTGGGCCCTAAAGCTTTCTTT
TRBJ2-1 - - TRBV7-8 CASSLAGWEAEQFF TGTGCCAGCAGCTTAGCGGGTTGGGAGGCCGAGCAGTTCTTC